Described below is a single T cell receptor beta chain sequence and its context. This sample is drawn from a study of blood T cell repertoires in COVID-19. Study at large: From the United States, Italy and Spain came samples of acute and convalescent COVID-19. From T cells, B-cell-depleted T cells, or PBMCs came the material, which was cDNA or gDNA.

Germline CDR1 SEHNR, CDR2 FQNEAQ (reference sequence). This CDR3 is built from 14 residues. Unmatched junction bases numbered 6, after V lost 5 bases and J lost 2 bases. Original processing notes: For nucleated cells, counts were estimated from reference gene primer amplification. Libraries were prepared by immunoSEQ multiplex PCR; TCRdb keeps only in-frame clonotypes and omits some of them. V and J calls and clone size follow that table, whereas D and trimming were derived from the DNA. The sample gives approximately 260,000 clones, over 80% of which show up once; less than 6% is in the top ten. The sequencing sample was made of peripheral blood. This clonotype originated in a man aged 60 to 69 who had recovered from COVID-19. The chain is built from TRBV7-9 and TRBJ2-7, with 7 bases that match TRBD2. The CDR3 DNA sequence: TGTGCCAGCAGCGGATCAGGGACTACCTACGAGCAGTACTTC. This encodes CASSGSGTTYEQYF.